One T cell receptor beta chain is described in this entry. Its antigen is currently unknown. The repertoire was sequenced with immunoSEQ multiplex PCR; TCRdb's copy has only in-frame clones and lacks some. The sample consists of about 350,000 clones, roughly 81% of them appearing once. This specimen belongs to a study of Ad26.COV2.S vaccination and SARS-CoV-2 variants. Study-wide background: Within the COV1001 Ad26.COV2.S trial arm, the donor was enrolled.

From germline, CDR1 is GTSNPN and CDR2 SVGIG (reference sequence). The CDR3 is 16 residues long. V shed 4 bases, J shed 5 bases, and the junction held 11 bases outside the gene matches. Documented treatment: 15 to 20 received Ad26.COV2.S at low or high dose, single or two shots; five or six received placebo; per-sample allocation not given. Day 63 after the first injection of vaccine or placebo was the sampling time. The donor's status was that of an adult aged 18-55 years in Boston. The study's findings and limits: For non-spike TCRs, breadth in vaccine recipients resembled that in placebo recipients.

This chain links TRBV30 with TRBJ1-6; TRBD1 matches at 7 bases. Sequencing was performed on peripheral blood, taken in a trial of Ad26.COV2.S vaccine versus placebo. The receptor's source is a person aged 18-60 years who received the Ad26.COV2.S COVID-19 vaccine or a placebo. The DNA for the CDR3 is TGTGCCTGGACCCTCGCAGGGGGGGGCAATAATTCACCCCTCCACTTT. It translates to CAWTLAGGGNNSPLHF.